This T cell receptor (beta chain) was profiled in a study of Tregs in tolerant kidney transplant recipients. The protocol was immunoSEQ multiplex PCR, while the TCRdb copy is restricted to in-frame clones and leaves out a portion. This specimen shows some 52,000 clones; the ten leading clones hold 0.8% to 1%. In regard to this clone: Its target is unknown. The CDR3 goes on 3 residues after the read ends, and that part is filled in from the germline J gene.

Study findings and constraints: Antigen-driven expansion was suggested because donor-specific Tregs expanded more than all Tregs in tolerant patients.

Per the germline V gene, CDR1 is SQVTM and CDR2 is ANQGSEA. Trimming left V 4 bases short and J 6 bases short, with 16 bases between. The CDR3 totals 13 residues. The sequence was obtained from a human donor who received a combined kidney and bone marrow transplant. The rearrangement uses TRBV29-1 and TRBJ2-7; D may be TRBD2 (7 bases). Sequencing was performed on CD4+ T cells from blood, taken before the transplant. The covered CDR3 bases are TGCAGCGTTGTGAGGGGGGGCCTAGGCGAG. Translation: CSVVRGGLGE. The full CDR3 protein reads CSVVRGGLGEQYF.